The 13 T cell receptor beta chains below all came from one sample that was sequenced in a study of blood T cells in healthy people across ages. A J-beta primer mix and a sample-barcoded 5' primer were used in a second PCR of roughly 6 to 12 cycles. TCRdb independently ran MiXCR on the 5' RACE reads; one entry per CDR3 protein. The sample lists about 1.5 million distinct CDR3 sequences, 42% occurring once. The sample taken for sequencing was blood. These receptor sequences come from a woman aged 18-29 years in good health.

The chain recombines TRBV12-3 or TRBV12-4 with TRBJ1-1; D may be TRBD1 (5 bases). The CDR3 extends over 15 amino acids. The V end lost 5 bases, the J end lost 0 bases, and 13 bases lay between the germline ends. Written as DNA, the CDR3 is TGTGCCAGCAGTCCTGAAGCGGGGGTGAACACTGAAGCTTTCTTT. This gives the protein CASSPEAGVNTEAFF.

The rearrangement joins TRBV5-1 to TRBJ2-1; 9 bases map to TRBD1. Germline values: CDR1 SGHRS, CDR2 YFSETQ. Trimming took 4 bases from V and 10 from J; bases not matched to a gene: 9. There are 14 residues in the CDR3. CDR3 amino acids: CASSVGQGQGEQFF. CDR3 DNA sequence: TGCGCCAGCAGCGTGGGACAGGGCCAAGGGGAGCAGTTCTTC. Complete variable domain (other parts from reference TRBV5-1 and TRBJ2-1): KAGVTQTPRYLIKTRGQQVTLSCSPISGHRSVSWYQQTPGQGLQFLFEYFSETQRNKGNFPGRFSGRQFSNSRSEMNVSTLELGDSALYLCASSVGQGQGEQFFGPGTRLTVL.

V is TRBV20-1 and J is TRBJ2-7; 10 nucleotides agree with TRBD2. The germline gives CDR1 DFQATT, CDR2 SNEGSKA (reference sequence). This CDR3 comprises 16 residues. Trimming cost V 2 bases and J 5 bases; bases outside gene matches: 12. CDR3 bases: TGCAGTGCTAGACCTTCTAGCGGGAGAACGATGGACGAGCAGTACTTC. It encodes CSARPSSGRTMDEQYF.

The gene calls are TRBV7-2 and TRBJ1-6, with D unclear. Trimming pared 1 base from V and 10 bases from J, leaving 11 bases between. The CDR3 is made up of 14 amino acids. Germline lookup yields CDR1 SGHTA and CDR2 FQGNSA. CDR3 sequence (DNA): TGTGCCAGCAGCTTAGGCGGGGTACAATCACCCCTCCACTTT. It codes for CASSLGGVQSPLHF.

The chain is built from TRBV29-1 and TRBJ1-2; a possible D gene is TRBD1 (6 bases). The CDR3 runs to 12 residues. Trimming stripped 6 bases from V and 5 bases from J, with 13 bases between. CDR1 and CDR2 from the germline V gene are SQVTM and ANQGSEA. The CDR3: CSVKTGHYGYTF. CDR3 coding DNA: TGCAGCGTGAAGACAGGCCATTATGGCTACACCTTC.

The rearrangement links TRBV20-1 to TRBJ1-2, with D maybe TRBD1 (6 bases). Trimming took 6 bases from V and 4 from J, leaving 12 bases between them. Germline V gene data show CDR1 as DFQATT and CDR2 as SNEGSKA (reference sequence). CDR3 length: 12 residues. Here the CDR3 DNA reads TGCAGTGCGATACAGGGAGCCTATGGCTACACCTTC. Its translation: CSAIQGAYGYTF.

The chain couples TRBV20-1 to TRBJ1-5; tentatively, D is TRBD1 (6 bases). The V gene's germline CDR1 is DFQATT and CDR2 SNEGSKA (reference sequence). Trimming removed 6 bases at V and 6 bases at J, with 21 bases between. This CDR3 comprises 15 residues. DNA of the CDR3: TGCAGTGCCCAGTGGGGGCCCACACCCGGTCAGCCCCAGCATTTT. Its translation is CSAQWGPTPGQPQHF.

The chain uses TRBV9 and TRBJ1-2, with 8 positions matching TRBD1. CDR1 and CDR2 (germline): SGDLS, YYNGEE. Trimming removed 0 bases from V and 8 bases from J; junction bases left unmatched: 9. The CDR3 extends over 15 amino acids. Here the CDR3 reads CASSVDSRGLWGYTF. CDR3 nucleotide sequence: TGTGCCAGCAGCGTAGACAGCAGGGGGCTGTGGGGCTACACCTTC.

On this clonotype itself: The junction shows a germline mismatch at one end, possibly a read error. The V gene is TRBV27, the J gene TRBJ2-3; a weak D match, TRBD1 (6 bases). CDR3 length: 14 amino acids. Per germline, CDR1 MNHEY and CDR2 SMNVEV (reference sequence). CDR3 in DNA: TGTGCCAGCAGTTTCTACAGGGAGACAGGTACGCAGTATTTT. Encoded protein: CASSFYRETGTQYF.

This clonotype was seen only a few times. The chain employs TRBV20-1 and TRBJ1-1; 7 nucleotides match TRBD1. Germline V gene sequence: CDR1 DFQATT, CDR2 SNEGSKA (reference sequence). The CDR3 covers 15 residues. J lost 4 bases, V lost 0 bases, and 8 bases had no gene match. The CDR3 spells CSAREETGISTEAFF. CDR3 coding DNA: TGCAGTGCTAGAGAGGAGACAGGGATTAGCACTGAAGCTTTCTTT.

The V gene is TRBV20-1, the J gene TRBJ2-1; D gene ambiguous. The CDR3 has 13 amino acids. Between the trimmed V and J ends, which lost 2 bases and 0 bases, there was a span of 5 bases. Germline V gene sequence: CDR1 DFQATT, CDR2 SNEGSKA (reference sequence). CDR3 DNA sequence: TGCAGTGCTAGAAGTCGCTCCTACAATGAGCAGTTCTTC. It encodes CSARSRSYNEQFF.

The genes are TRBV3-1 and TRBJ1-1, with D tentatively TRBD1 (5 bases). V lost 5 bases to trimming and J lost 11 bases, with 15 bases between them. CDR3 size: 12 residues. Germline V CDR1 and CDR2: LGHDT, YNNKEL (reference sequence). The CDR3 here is CASSAQGGDAFF. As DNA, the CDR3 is TGTGCCAGCAGCGCACAAGGAGGGGACGCTTTCTTT.

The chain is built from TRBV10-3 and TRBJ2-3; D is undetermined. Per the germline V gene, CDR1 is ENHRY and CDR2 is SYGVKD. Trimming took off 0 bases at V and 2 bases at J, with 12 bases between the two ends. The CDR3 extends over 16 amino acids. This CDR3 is CAISESSKGFTDTQYF. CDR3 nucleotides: TGTGCCATCAGTGAGTCCAGCAAGGGATTCACAGATACGCAGTATTTT.